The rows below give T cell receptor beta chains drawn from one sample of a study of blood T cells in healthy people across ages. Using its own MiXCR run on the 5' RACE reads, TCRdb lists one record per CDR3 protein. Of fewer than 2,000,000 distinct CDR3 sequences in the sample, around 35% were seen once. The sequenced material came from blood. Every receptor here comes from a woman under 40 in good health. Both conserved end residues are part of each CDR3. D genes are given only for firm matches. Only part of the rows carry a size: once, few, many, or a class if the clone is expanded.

CSARGGTSGGYEQFF,TGCAGTGCTAGGGGCGGGACTAGCGGGGGCTATGAGCAGTTCTTC,few,TRBD2,TRBV20-1,TRBJ2-1
CASRPTLENTEAFF,TGTGCCAGCAGACCGACCTTAGAGAACACTGAAGCTTTCTTT,NA,NA,TRBV7-9,TRBJ1-1
CASSRGGGTETQYF,TGTGCCAGCAGCAGAGGGGGGGGGACAGAGACCCAGTACTTC,NA,NA,TRBV3-1,TRBJ2-5
CASRHGGEQYF,TGTGCCAGCAGACACGGGGGAGAGCAGTACTTC,NA,NA,TRBV25-1,TRBJ2-5
CATSTLNQGFETQYF,TGTGCCACCAGCACCCTTAATCAGGGTTTTGAGACCCAGTACTTC,few,NA,TRBV15,TRBJ2-5
CSASYLRGDPYEQYF,TGCAGTGCTAGTTATTTGCGGGGGGACCCCTACGAGCAGTACTTC,few,TRBD2,TRBV20-1,TRBJ2-7
CASSTIRDRPYYYEQYF,TGTGCCAGCAGCACCATAAGGGACAGACCATACTACTACGAGCAGTACTTC,NA,TRBD1,TRBV5-4,TRBJ2-7
CASSSISPGQGALAKNIQYF,TGTGCCAGCAGCTCAATTTCGCCGGGACAGGGGGCCCTAGCCAAAAACATTCAGTACTTC,few,TRBD1,TRBV7-6,TRBJ2-4
CASSVGGPGYEQYF,TGTGCCAGCAGCGTAGGAGGGCCTGGGTACGAGCAGTACTTC,NA,NA,TRBV9,TRBJ2-7
CAGGQTREQFF,TGTGCCGGAGGTCAGACAAGGGAGCAGTTCTTC,many,NA,TRBV6-1,TRBJ2-1
CGAQAGGVISTGSEQFF,TGCGGCGCTCAAGCGGGAGGGGTCATTTCTACAGGGAGTGAGCAGTTCTTC,once,TRBD2,TRBV29-1,TRBJ2-1
CASSLVVPRDSPWDTQYF,TGTGCCAGCAGCTTAGTGGTCCCCCGGGACTCACCCTGGGATACGCAGTATTTT,NA,NA,TRBV7-2,TRBJ2-3
CASVGRGDSYEQYF,TGTGCCAGCGTCGGGAGAGGGGATAGCTACGAGCAGTACTTC,NA,NA,TRBV6-1,TRBJ2-7
CASSLEDSFIYNEQFF,TGTGCCAGCAGCTTAGAGGACTCCTTTATCTACAATGAGCAGTTCTTC,few,NA,TRBV11-2,TRBJ2-1
CANSPMGGQINEQFF,TGTGCCAACAGTCCCATGGGGGGGCAAATCAATGAGCAGTTCTTC,NA,NA,TRBV6-2/TRBV6-3,TRBJ2-1
CASSAFRSGEDYNEQFF,TGTGCCAGCAGTGCCTTCCGTAGCGGGGAGGACTACAATGAGCAGTTCTTC,few,TRBD2,TRBV25-1,TRBJ2-1
CASSLKVTDTQYF,TGTGCCAGCAGCCTAAAGGTTACAGATACGCAGTATTTT,many,NA,TRBV11-1,TRBJ2-3
CATSDCLTGQDRLCMNEQFF,TGTGCCACCAGTGATTGTTTGACGGGACAGGATCGACTGTGTATGAATGAGCAGTTCTTC,few,TRBD1,TRBV24-1,TRBJ2-1
CASSYDGGAYGYTF,TGTGCCAGCAGTTACGACGGGGGCGCTTATGGCTACACCTTC,many,NA,TRBV12-3/TRBV12-4,TRBJ1-2
CSVYLGAGGKLFF,TGCAGCGTGTACCTAGGGGCAGGTGGAAAACTGTTTTTT,few,NA,TRBV29-1,TRBJ1-4
CASNSSKGRITEAFF,TGTGCCAGCAATTCATCGAAAGGACGGATCACTGAAGCTTTCTTT,NA,NA,TRBV12-3/TRBV12-4,TRBJ1-1
CATGRDEETQYF,TGTGCCACCGGCAGAGACGAAGAGACCCAGTACTTC,few,NA,TRBV15,TRBJ2-5
CASSPWGTTEAFF,TGTGCCAGCAGCCCCTGGGGAACCACTGAAGCTTTCTTT,NA,NA,TRBV7-9,TRBJ1-1
CASSLVGSGRGAKNIQYF,TGTGCCAGCAGCTTAGTTGGCAGCGGTAGGGGCGCCAAAAACATTCAGTACTTC,NA,NA,TRBV7-2,TRBJ2-4
CAWSSGTSGSYEQYF,TGTGCCTGGAGTAGTGGGACATCCGGCTCCTACGAGCAGTACTTC,few,NA,TRBV30,TRBJ2-7
CASRARGGAGDEQFF,TGTGCCAGCAGAGCGCGGGGGGGTGCCGGGGATGAGCAGTTCTTC,NA,TRBD2,TRBV6-5,TRBJ2-1
CAISESAVPNEKLFF,TGTGCCATCAGTGAGTCGGCAGTTCCTAATGAAAAACTGTTTTTT,NA,NA,TRBV10-3,TRBJ1-4
CASSLDGNLGEQYF,TGTGCCAGCAGCTTAGATGGTAACCTCGGTGAGCAGTACTTC,NA,NA,TRBV7-6,TRBJ2-7
CASSQGSGASVLTF,TGTGCCAGCAGTCAGGGTTCTGGGGCCAGCGTCCTGACTTTC,NA,NA,TRBV2,TRBJ2-6
CASSRRGEGRYEQYF,TGCGCCAGCAGCCGTAGGGGGGAGGGCCGCTACGAGCAGTACTTC,NA,NA,TRBV5-1,TRBJ2-7
CASSLQGAPGEQYF,TGTGCCAGCAGCCTCCAGGGGGCCCCCGGCGAGCAGTACTTC,NA,TRBD1,TRBV4-2,TRBJ2-7
CSVGADLPYGYTF,TGCAGCGTTGGGGCAGACCTACCATATGGCTACACCTTC,few,NA,TRBV29-1,TRBJ1-2
CASGLPGQSTDTQYF,TGTGCCAGCGGCCTCCCGGGACAGAGCACAGATACGCAGTATTTT,once,TRBD1,TRBV6-1,TRBJ2-3
CASSLRFGGGGFYNEQFF,TGTGCCAGCAGCTTACGGTTTGGCGGCGGGGGGTTCTACAATGAGCAGTTCTTC,NA,TRBD2,TRBV11-2,TRBJ2-1
CASSAGSYLSGANVLTF,TGCGCCAGCAGCGCGGGGAGTTACCTTTCTGGGGCCAACGTCCTGACTTTC,few,NA,TRBV4-1,TRBJ2-6
CASSPITGTPLHF,TGTGCCAGCAGTCCCATAACCGGGACCCCTCTCCACTTT,few,NA,TRBV5-6,TRBJ1-6
CASSQERPGPAAEKLFF,TGCGCCAGCAGTCAGGAACGTCCGGGACCGGCGGCAGAAAAACTGTTTTTT,NA,NA,TRBV23-1,TRBJ1-4
CSARTGSRGYTF,TGCAGTGCTAGGACGGGATCTCGGGGCTACACCTTC,NA,NA,TRBV20-1,TRBJ1-2
CSASGANVLTF,TGCAGTGCTAGTGGGGCCAACGTCCTGACTTTC,many,NA,TRBV20-1,TRBJ2-6
CASSYKLALTDTQYF,TGTGCCAGCAGTTACAAACTAGCGCTAACAGATACGCAGTATTTT,few,TRBD2,TRBV6-5,TRBJ2-3
CASSQAGGANTEAFF,TGTGCCAGCAGCCAAGCAGGGGGCGCGAACACTGAAGCTTTCTTT,NA,TRBD1,TRBV3-1,TRBJ1-1
CASSSRQLSGANVLTF,TGTGCCAGCAGCTCAAGACAGCTCTCTGGGGCCAACGTCCTGACTTTC,few,NA,TRBV11-2,TRBJ2-6
CSALFGSGQYF,TGCAGCGCCCTGTTTGGGTCCGGGCAGTACTTC,few,NA,TRBV29-1,TRBJ2-5
CASGQYNEQYF,TGTGCTAGTGGTCAGTACAATGAGCAGTACTTC,NA,NA,TRBV12-5,TRBJ2-7
CASSFSGRGTHEQYF,TGTGCCAGCAGCTTTAGCGGGAGAGGGACCCACGAGCAGTACTTC,NA,TRBD2,TRBV11-1,TRBJ2-7